Listed here is a single T cell receptor (beta chain). Its antigen is as yet unknown. This specimen belongs to a study of cytomegalovirus exposure and HLA in healthy donors. Whole-study findings and limits: Within the 120 or so validation repertoires, first-cohort TCR clusters tended to co-occur, according to a later analysis. Overall, roughly 150 TCR beta chains were annotated as cytomegalovirus-associated. High sensitivity and specificity were reportedly achieved when the classifier diagnosed cytomegalovirus status.

The donors were members of the validation cohort comprising 100 to 150 subjects, separate from the approximately 630-subject first cohort. The ends were cut back, 5 bases at V and 0 bases at J, with 7 bases in the middle. This CDR3 is built from 13 residues. The germline gives CDR1 SEHNR, CDR2 FQNEAQ (reference sequence). Produced via immunoSEQ multiplex PCR; TCRdb's table is partial and in-frame only. This table has some 110,000 clones, more than 70% appearing once. Sequences were obtained from PBMCs. This TCR derives from a man aged 18-30 years in good health and CMV-seronegative. The rearrangement joins TRBV7-9 to TRBJ1-2; D not resolved. CDR3 region: CASSRGSNYGYTF. CDR3 sequence (DNA): TGTGCCAGCAGCCGAGGGTCTAACTATGGCTACACCTTC.